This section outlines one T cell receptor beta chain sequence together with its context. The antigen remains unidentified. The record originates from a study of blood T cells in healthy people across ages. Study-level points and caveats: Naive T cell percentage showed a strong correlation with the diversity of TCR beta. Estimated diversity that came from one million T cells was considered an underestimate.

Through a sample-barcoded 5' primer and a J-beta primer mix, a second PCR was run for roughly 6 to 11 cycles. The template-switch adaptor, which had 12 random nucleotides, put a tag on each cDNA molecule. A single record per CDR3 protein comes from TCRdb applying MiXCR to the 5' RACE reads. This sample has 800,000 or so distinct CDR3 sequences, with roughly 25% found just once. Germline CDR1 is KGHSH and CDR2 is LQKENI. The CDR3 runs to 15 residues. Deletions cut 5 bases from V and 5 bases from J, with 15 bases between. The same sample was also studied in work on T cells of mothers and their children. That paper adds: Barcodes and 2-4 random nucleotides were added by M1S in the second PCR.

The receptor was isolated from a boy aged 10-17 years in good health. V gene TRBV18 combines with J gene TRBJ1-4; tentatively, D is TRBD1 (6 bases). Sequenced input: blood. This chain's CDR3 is CASSLARGRNEKLFF. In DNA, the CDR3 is TGTGCCAGCTCATTGGCGCGGGGGCGGAATGAAAAACTGTTTTTT.